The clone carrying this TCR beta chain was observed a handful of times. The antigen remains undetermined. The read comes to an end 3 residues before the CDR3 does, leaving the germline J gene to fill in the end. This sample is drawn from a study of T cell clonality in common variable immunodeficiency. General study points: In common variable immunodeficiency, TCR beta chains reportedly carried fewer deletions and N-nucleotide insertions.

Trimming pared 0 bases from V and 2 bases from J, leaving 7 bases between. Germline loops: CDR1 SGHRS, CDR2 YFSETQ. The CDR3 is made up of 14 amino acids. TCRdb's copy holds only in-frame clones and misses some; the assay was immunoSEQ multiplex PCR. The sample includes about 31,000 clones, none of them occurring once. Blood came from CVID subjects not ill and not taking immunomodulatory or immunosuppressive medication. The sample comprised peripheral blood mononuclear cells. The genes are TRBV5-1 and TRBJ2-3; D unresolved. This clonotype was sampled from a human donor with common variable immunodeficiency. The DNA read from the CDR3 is TGCGCCAGCAGCTTGGGCCTACTCACAGATACG. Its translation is CASSLGLLTDT. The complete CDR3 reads CASSLGLLTDTQYF.